One and the same sample provided the 15 T cell receptor beta chains below, sequenced in a study of T cell repertoires in cytomegalovirus infection (dated by TCRdb to between 2018 and 2021). The treatment or condition label of this sample denotes: in vitro stimulation with specific CMV peptide epitopes to enrich CMV-specific T cells. Their cognate antigens are unknown. This sample was sequenced with an Illumina HiSeq 1500. The raw public reads went through TCRdb reprocessing: fastp at Q25, MiXCR clone calling, in-frame beta chains kept. Rows with a matching CDR3 protein are joined into one entry that keeps the most common DNA and genes. This sample lists hundreds of thousands of distinct CDR3 sequences; more than 25% were detected once. Together, the top ten hold roughly 13% of the sample. Specimen: cultured CD8+ T cells from PBMCs, collected from culture after CMV antigen stimulation. The receptors come from a human donor in good health (CMV status not recorded). Some clones in this sample may be carry-over from other donors' samples.

This clonotype was detected a few times. This chain uses TRBV10-3 with TRBJ2-5; D is unclear. The germline V gene has CDR1 ENHRY and CDR2 SYGVKD. Trimming took 0 bases from V and 2 from J, leaving 7 bases between them. The CDR3 runs 14 residues. The CDR3 sequence: CAISESEQQETQYF. In DNA, the CDR3 is TGTGCCATCAGTGAGTCAGAGCAACAAGAGACCCAGTACTTC.

The chain employs TRBV7-9 and TRBJ1-2, with a possible D match to TRBD1 (6 bases). Germline V CDR1 and CDR2: SEHNR, FQNEAQ (reference sequence). The length of the CDR3 is 13 residues. Trimming took 5 bases from V and 8 from J, leaving 15 bases between them. The CDR3 DNA sequence: TGTGCCAGCAGCAGCGGACAGTTGCAAGGCTACACCTTC. It codes for CASSSGQLQGYTF.

The genes are TRBV20-1 and TRBJ1-5, with unresolved D. V was pared by 0 bases and J by 3 bases, with 15 bases between. CDR3 length equals 16 residues. Germline V CDR1 and CDR2: DFQATT, SNEGSKA (reference sequence). For the CDR3, the DNA is TGCAGTGCTAGAGACCCCGCGGGGTGGTACAATCAGCCCCAGCATTTT. Amino acid sequence: CSARDPAGWYNQPQHF.

This clonotype was counted a few times. In nucleotides, the CDR3 is TGTGCCAGCAGTTCCGGGATCTACGAGCAGTACGTC. Protein sequence: CASSSGIYEQYV. This chain joins TRBV28 and TRBJ2-7, with D possibly being TRBD2 (5 bases). The CDR3 loop spans 12 amino acids. Trimming took off 4 bases at V and 3 bases at J, with 7 bases between the two ends. CDR1 and CDR2 (germline): MDHEN, SYDVKM.

V and J are TRBV7-9 and TRBJ2-1; a possible D gene is TRBD1 (6 bases). The CDR3 contains 17 residues. V lost 1 base and J 2 bases, leaving 15 bases between the germline ends. Germline-derived CDR1 and CDR2 are SEHNR and FQNEAQ (reference sequence). The CDR3 reads CASSLELRQGPYNEQFF. The CDR3 nucleotides are TGTGCCAGCAGCTTAGAGCTTCGGCAGGGGCCCTACAATGAGCAGTTCTTC.

This clonotype was recorded a few times. The V call is TRBV28, the J call TRBJ2-3; 8 bases line up with TRBD2. Trimming removed 5 bases from V and 2 bases from J; junction bases left unmatched: 3. Germline-derived CDR1 and CDR2 are MDHEN and SYDVKM. The CDR3 runs 14 residues. The CDR3 sequence is CASSELAVTDTQYF. In DNA, the CDR3 is TGTGCCAGCAGTGAACTAGCGGTCACAGATACGCAGTATTTT.

The chain is built from TRBV15 and TRBJ2-7, with 7 bases fitting TRBD2. The J segment lost 2 bases and the V segment lost 5 bases, leaving 3 bases of the junction unmatched. Germline V gene data show CDR1 as LNHNV and CDR2 as YYDKDF (reference sequence). The CDR3 is made up of 13 amino acids. CDR3 sequence: CATSPSGTYEQYF. CDR3 coding DNA: TGTGCCACCAGCCCCAGCGGGACCTACGAGCAGTACTTC.

The chain recombines TRBV9 with TRBJ1-5; D gene uncertain. The CDR3 has 14 amino acids. V was pared by 4 bases and J by 5 bases, with 13 bases between. CDR1 SGDLS and CDR2 YYNGEE come from the germline V gene. The CDR3 loop reads CASSPMDGYQPQHF. CDR3 in DNA: TGTGCCAGCAGCCCCATGGATGGATATCAGCCCCAGCATTTT.

The chain combines TRBV2 with TRBJ2-1; D is unclear. This CDR3 contains 11 residues. With 10 bases removed from V and 7 bases from J, the gap between germline ends came to 11 bases. Germline CDR1 reads SNHLY; CDR2 reads FYNNEI. The chain's CDR3 is CATPLGNEQFF. The CDR3 DNA sequence: TGTGCCACCCCTTTAGGTAATGAGCAGTTCTTC.

V gene TRBV4-2 combines with J gene TRBJ2-5; 9 bases are a match to TRBD2. Germline lookup yields CDR1 LGHNA and CDR2 YNFKEQ. The CDR3 extends over 16 amino acids. Trimming took 0 bases from V and 5 from J; bases not matched to a gene: 7. DNA for the CDR3: TGTGCCAGCAGCCAAGATCAAAGCGGGGGGCCGGAGACCCAGTACTTC. This codes for CASSQDQSGGPETQYF.

This clonotype was counted a few times. The chain is built from TRBV19 and TRBJ1-1; weak D call: TRBD1 (5 bases). Germline assignment: CDR1 LNHDA and CDR2 SQIVND (reference sequence). V dropped 4 bases and J dropped 3 bases, with 21 bases sitting between them. CDR3 size: 17 residues. CDR3 sequence (DNA): TGTGCCAGTAGTACCTCACACCGGGACCGAGAAGACACTGAAGCTTTCTTT. It yields the protein CASSTSHRDREDTEAFF.

V usage is TRBV4-1 and J usage is TRBJ1-4; D possibly corresponds to TRBD1 (6 bases). Germline CDR1 is MGHRA and CDR2 is YSYEKL. The CDR3 runs 15 residues. Deletions cut 0 bases from V and 8 bases from J, with 13 bases between. DNA for the CDR3: TGCGCCAGCAGCCAAGATCTGAGGGGGGCCGAAAAACTGTTTTTT. It encodes CASSQDLRGAEKLFF.

Only a few counts were recorded for this clonotype. This chain connects TRBV7-6 to TRBJ2-2; TRBD1 agrees at 8 bases. CDR3 length equals 15 residues. Germline trimming cut 3 bases from V and 4 bases from J; bases unmatched to any gene: 4. Per germline, CDR1 SGHVS and CDR2 FNYEAQ. The CDR3: CASSFSGGSTGELFF. The CDR3 nucleotides are TGTGCCAGCAGCTTCTCAGGGGGCAGCACCGGGGAGCTGTTTTTT.

The V gene is TRBV7-6, the J gene TRBJ2-5; the D is unclear. V gave up 5 bases and J gave up 5 bases, with 18 bases separating them. From germline, CDR1 is SGHVS and CDR2 FNYEAQ. This CDR3 contains 15 residues. DNA of the CDR3: TGTGCCAGCAGCCCAACCGGACCCCGCGCTGAGACCCAGTACTTC. As protein: CASSPTGPRAETQYF.

The V gene is TRBV6-5, the J gene TRBJ2-2; 8 bases match TRBD1. V lost 1 base and J lost 4; bases outside the gene matches: 8. Germline lookup yields CDR1 MNHEY and CDR2 SVGAGI. The CDR3 is 17 residues long. The CDR3 loop is CASSYFAGTGSTGELFF. CDR3 in DNA: TGTGCCAGCAGTTACTTCGCCGGGACAGGTTCCACCGGGGAGCTGTTTTTT.